The clone carrying this T cell receptor (beta chain) appeared a few times. TCRdb keeps only in-frame clones here, not all; method: immunoSEQ multiplex PCR. The repertoire consists of approximately 94,000 clones, with 85% to 90% occurring once and the leading ten covering around 13%. These data are taken from a study of blood T cell repertoires in COVID-19. Across the study: In each case, the material was cDNA or gDNA derived from T cells, B-cell-depleted T cells, or PBMCs.

Germline V lookup: CDR1 WNHNN, CDR2 SYGVQD (reference sequence). Trimming removed 5 bases from V and 5 bases from J, with 20 bases in between. The CDR3 contains 16 residues. The rearrangement joins TRBV10-1 to TRBJ2-3, with D tentatively TRBD2 (6 bases). This sequence was found in a human donor in a cohort sampled during active COVID-19. Sequenced sample: peripheral blood. As DNA, the CDR3 is TGCGCCAGCAGTACGGGACTCGAAATGCGGCTAGATACGCAGTATTTT. It yields the protein CASSTGLEMRLDTQYF.